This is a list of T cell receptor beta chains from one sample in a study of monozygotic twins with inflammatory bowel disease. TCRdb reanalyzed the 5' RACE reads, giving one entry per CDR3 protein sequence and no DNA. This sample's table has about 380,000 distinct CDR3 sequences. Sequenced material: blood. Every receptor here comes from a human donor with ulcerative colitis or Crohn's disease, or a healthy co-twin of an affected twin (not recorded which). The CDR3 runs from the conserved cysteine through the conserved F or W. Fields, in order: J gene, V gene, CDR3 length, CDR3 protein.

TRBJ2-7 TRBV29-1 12 CSAGQVNYEQYF
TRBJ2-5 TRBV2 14 CASSDGYRQETQYF
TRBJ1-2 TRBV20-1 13 CSAIRPSNYGYTF
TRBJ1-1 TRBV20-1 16 CSATSPGHQMNTEAFF
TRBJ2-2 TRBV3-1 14 CASSPKRYTGELFF
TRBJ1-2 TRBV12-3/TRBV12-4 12 CASSSGDFGYTF
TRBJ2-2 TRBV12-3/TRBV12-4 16 CASSKQGGGNTGELFF
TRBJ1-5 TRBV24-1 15 CATSDKGFGNQPQHF
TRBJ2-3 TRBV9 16 CVSSSQVTGYTDTQYF
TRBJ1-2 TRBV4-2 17 CASSQESWTTRGYGYTF
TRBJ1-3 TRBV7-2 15 CASSSQAASGNTIYF
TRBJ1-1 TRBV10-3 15 CAISAPGQGARGAFF
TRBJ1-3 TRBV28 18 CASSLRQGVTRSGNTIYF
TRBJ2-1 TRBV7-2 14 CASSLLGTFNEQFF
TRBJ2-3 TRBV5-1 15 CASSAPTGGGDTQYF
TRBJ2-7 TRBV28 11 CASSFFGEQYF
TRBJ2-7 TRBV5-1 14 CASSLPGASYEQYF
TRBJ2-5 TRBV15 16 CATSVGGGGRKETQYF
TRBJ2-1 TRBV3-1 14 CASSQDPSGIEQFF
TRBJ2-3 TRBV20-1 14 CSARTRGTMDTQYF
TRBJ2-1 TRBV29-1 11 CSVPLAGEQFF
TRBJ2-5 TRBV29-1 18 CSGGLRKRQASPQETQYF
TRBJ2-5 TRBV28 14 CASSSTRAGETQYF
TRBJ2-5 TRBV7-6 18 CASSSTLEGRLRSETQYF
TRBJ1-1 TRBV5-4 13 CASTFGQGTEAFF
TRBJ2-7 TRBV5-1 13 CASSHGQSYEQYF
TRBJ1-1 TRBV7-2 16 CASSLEGPRLNTEAFF
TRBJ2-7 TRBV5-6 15 CASSSPGQRPYEQYF
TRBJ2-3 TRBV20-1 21 CSARDLSFGVQRGYSTDTQYF
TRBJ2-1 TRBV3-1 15 CASSQDWEGYNEQFF
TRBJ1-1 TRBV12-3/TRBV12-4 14 CASSSGRVGLEAFF
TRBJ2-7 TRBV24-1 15 CATSPAGGEFYEQYF
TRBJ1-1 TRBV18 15 CASSLGPGRNTEAFF
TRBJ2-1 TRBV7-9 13 CASSPKASPGQFF
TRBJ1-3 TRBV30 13 CAWNTGRGYTIYF
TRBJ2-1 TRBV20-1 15 CSARDPAGSYNEQFF
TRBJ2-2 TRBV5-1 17 CASSLAGQGRNIGELFF
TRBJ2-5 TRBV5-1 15 CASSLIQGRQETQYF
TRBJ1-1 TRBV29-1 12 CSVDHGRTEAFF
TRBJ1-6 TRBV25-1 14 CASSRPGDNSPLHF
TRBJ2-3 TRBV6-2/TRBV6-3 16 CASSYKLGQGTDTQYF
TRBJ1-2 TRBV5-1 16 CASGEGPPPNWYGYTF
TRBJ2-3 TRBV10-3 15 CAIMATGVITDTQYF
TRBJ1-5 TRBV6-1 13 CATTGLLNQPQHF
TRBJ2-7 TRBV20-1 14 CSANRDRDDYEQYF
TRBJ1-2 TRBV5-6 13 CASSLRGGYGYTF
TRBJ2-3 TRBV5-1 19 CASSLYWLAGDSSTDTQYF
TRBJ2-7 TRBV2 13 CASIPGDSYEQYF
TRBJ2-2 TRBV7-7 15 CASSKTMSNTGELFF
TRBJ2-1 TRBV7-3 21 CASSLTHLAGTLFSSYNEQFF
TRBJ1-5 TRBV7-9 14 CASSLDTYNQPQHF
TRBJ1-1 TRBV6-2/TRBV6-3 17 CASSTYPTGNKNTEAFF
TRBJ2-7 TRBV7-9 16 CASSLIVGLASYEQYF